This T cell receptor beta chain was captured by sequencing in a study of CD8+CD57+ T cells in acquired aplastic anemia (dated by TCRdb to between 2018 and 2020). About the investigation overall: A mean of 3.2 ug of DNA, ranging from roughly 0.18 to 30 ug, was extracted from sorted CD4+ and CD8+ cells. Study-wide conclusions, independent of this receptor: Between patients and healthy controls, no significant difference in CD8+ Simpson's diversity was found (P=0.060). Although 25 to 30 CD8+ CDR3 sequences were shared by patients and controls, these sequences appeared highly expressed in patients and within the immunodominant clones of patients.

TCR beta VDJ combination and CDR3 sequence profiling used genomic DNA as the template. An Illumina HiSeq 2000 was the platform used for TCR repertoire sequencing. As for the original processing: Repertoire assessment relied on Simpson's diversity index, CDR3 size and DJ length profiles, and TRBV/TRBJ rearrangement plots. The most abundant DNA sequence in the deep sequencing data was taken as the immunodominant clone. CDR3 amino acid sequences were screened for sharing across subjects and compared with published repertoires and the VDJdb database. TCRdb reprocessing: public reads trimmed at Q25 with fastp, clones called with MiXCR, in-frame beta chains kept. Rows with a matching CDR3 protein are joined into one entry that keeps the most common DNA and genes. TCRdb, not the authors, supplied the V and J calls. Present in this sample are 150,000 to 200,000 distinct CDR3 sequences, 50% to 75% of which were seen just once. The top ten clonotypes cover roughly 50% of the sample.

As for this clonotype: Its antigen remains unidentified. No qualities accompany the bases; no much larger clone lies one base away.

V is clipped by 2 bases and J by 10 bases, and the sequence between their germline boundaries is 11 bases long. Measured from the cysteine to the phenylalanine, the CDR3 is 12 residues long. This entry keeps only the CDR3 DNA: 36 bases, framed from base 1. The germline V gene (reference sequence) sets CDR1 to MNHEY and CDR2 to SMNVEV. The study deep-sequenced TCR repertoires of sorted CD4+ and CD8+ blood T cells from severe aplastic anemia patients and healthy subjects. Ficoll-Paque density gradient centrifugation was used to isolate peripheral blood mononuclear cells. Before DNA was extracted, CD4+ and CD8+ T cells were sorted using either FACS or magnetic beads.

The V and J segments used are TRBV27 and TRBJ1-1; a tentative D match to TRBD1 spans 5 bases. The TCR was taken from a human donor with severe aplastic anemia or a healthy control (not recorded which). The sequenced sample consisted of sorted CD4+, CD8+, or CD8+CD57+ T cells (not recorded which) from PBMCs. The CDR3 protein sequence reads: CASSLVGQVAFF. Here is the DNA: TGTGCCAGCAGTTTAGTGGGGCAGGTAGCTTTCTTT.